This T cell receptor (beta chain) was captured in a study of CD8+CD57+ T cells in acquired aplastic anemia. The study, taken as a whole, reports: Both patients and controls carried the same twenty-nine CD8+ CDR3 sequences. A significant difference in CD8+ Simpson's diversity between patients and controls was not found.

This clonotype was recorded many times. Its target is unknown. Genomic DNA acted as the template from which TCR beta VDJ combination and CDR3 sequence profiling were carried out. Each CDR3 protein gets one entry after TCRdb re-called the reads with MiXCR. This table holds over 150,000 distinct CDR3 sequences, just under 45% found once. Trimming shortened V by 4 bases and J by 5 bases, and 19 bases separated the two germline ends. This CDR3 has 15 amino acids. Germline V CDR1 and CDR2: SGHNT, YYREEE (reference sequence). J is TRBJ2-7 and V is TRBV5-4, with a possible D match to TRBD2 (7 bases). The sequencing input was sorted CD4+, CD8+, or CD8+CD57+ T cells (not recorded which) from PBMCs. This sequence was found in a human donor in good health. CDR3 sequence: CASSPGGGSFHEQYF. CDR3 in DNA: TGTGCCAGCAGCCCGGGGGGCGGGAGTTTCCACGAGCAGTACTTC.